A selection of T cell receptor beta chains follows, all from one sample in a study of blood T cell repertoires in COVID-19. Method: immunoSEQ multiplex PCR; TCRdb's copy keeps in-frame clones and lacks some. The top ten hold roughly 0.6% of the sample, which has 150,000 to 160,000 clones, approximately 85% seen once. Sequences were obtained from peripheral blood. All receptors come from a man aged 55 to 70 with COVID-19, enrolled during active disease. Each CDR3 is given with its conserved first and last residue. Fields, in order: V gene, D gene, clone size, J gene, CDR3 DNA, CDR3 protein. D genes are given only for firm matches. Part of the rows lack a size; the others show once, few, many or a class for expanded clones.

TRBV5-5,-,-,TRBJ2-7,TGTGCCAGCAGCTTGCTGCCTGGCCCGGGGAGCGTTCAGTACTTC,CASSLLPGPGSVQYF
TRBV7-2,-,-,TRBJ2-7,TGTGCCAGCAGCTTAGGAGGCTTACTCTCCTACGAGCAGTACTTC,CASSLGGLLSYEQYF
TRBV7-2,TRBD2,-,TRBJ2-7,TGTGCCAGCAGCCAAGCCGTAGCGGGTATTTCCTACGAGCAGTACTTC,CASSQAVAGISYEQYF
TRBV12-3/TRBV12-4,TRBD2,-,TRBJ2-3,TGTGCCAGCACCCACGGGGGGAAAGATACGCAGTATTTT,CASTHGGKDTQYF
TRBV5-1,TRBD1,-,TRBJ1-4,TGCGCCAGCAGCTTGTCCCCACAGGGGGCAGGGGAAAAACTGTTTTTT,CASSLSPQGAGEKLFF
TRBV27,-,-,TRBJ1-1,TGTGCCAGCAGTCCGACCACAGGTATGAACACTGAAGCTTTCTTT,CASSPTTGMNTEAFF
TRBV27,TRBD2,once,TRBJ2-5,TGTGCCAGCTGTGGTAGCGGGGGGACAAAAGAGACCCAGTACTTC,CASCGSGGTKETQYF
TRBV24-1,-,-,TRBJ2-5,TGTGCCACCAGTGATTTGCTCAGGATCCAAGAGACCCAGTACTTC,CATSDLLRIQETQYF
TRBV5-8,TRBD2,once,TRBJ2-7,TGTGCCAGCAGCCCACAATCCGGGACTAGCGGCGAGCAGTACTTC,CASSPQSGTSGEQYF
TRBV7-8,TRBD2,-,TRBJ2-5,TGTGCCAGCAGCCCACGACTAGCGGGGGAACAAGAGACCCAGTACTTC,CASSPRLAGEQETQYF
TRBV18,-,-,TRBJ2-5,TGTGCCAGCTCACCAGAGGACCTAAGGGGATGGGAGACCCAGTACTTC,CASSPEDLRGWETQYF
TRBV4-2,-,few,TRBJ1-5,TGTGCCAGCAGCCAGGACAACACGAGGAGCAATCAGCCCCAGCATTTT,CASSQDNTRSNQPQHF
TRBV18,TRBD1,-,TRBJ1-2,TGTGCCAGCTCACAGGGACAGCTTTATGGCTACACCTTC,CASSQGQLYGYTF
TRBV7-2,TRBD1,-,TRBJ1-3,TGTGCCAGCAGCAAACCACAGGGGACCAACTCTGGAAACACCATATATTTT,CASSKPQGTNSGNTIYF
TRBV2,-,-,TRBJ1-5,TGTGCCAGCAGTGACAGGAATGGCAATCAGCCCCAGCATTTT,CASSDRNGNQPQHF